Listed below are T cell receptor beta chains from one sample, sequenced in a study of blood T cell repertoires in COVID-19. Clones were sequenced by immunoSEQ multiplex PCR, and TCRdb holds only the in-frame ones, with some missing. The table shows 300,000 to 450,000 clones, with approximately 92% occurring only once. The sequenced sample was PBMCs or T cells enriched from blood (not recorded which). These receptors originate from a man aged 18 to 35 who had recovered from COVID-19. CDR3s include the opening cysteine and the closing phenylalanine or tryptophan. D genes are given only for firm matches. Some rows mark clone size as missing; the rest say once, few, many or name a class of expanded clone.

d_call clone_size j_call v_call cdr3_aa cdr3_nt
. . TRBJ2-5 TRBV11-1 CASSLERETQYF TGTGCCAGCAGCTTAGAGAGGGAGACCCAGTACTTC
TRBD2 . TRBJ2-3 TRBV7-9 CASSEELSGRYTDTQYF TGTGCCAGCAGCGAGGAACTTAGCGGGAGGTACACAGATACGCAGTATTTT
. . TRBJ2-2 TRBV24-1 CATGRQETTGELFF TGTGCCACCGGAAGACAGGAGACCACCGGGGAGCTGTTTTTT
. once TRBJ2-1 TRBV3-1/TRBV3-2 CASSQGGRGQFF TGTGCCAGCAGCCAAGGCGGAAGGGGGCAGTTCTTC
. . TRBJ1-6 TRBV27 CASSLRVFGSPLHF TGTGCCAGCAGTCTCAGGGTTTTCGGGTCACCCCTCCACTTT
TRBD2 . TRBJ2-3 TRBV11-3 CASSNPGTSGLADTQYF TGTGCCAGCAGCAACCCCGGGACTAGCGGGCTCGCAGATACGCAGTATTTT
TRBD2 . TRBJ2-1 TRBV5-1 CASRLSLAGSNEQFF TGCGCCAGCAGACTTTCACTAGCGGGGAGTAATGAGCAGTTCTTC
TRBD1 . TRBJ2-1 TRBV27 CASSLFGTGGNEQFF TGTGCCAGCAGTTTATTCGGGACAGGGGGCAATGAGCAGTTCTTC
. . TRBJ1-6 TRBV4-3 CASSQDFRSPLHF TGCGCCAGCAGCCAAGATTTTCGTTCACCCCTCCACTTT
. . TRBJ1-4 TRBV11-2 CASSTSVAEKLFF TGTGCCAGCAGCACCAGTGTAGCTGAAAAACTGTTTTTT
TRBD1 . TRBJ1-4 TRBV27 CASSGQALATNEKLFF TGTGCCAGCAGCGGACAGGCCCTCGCAACTAATGAAAAACTGTTTTTT
TRBD1 . TRBJ2-2 TRBV11-3 CASSWTGSRGTGELFF TGTGCCAGCAGCTGGACAGGGAGCCGTGGCACCGGGGAGCTGTTTTTT
. . TRBJ2-3 TRBV4-1 CASSQGQDTDTQYF TGCGCCAGCAGCCAAGGACAGGACACAGATACGCAGTATTTT
TRBD1 . TRBJ2-1 TRBV2 CATRDRGPYNEQFF TGTGCCACCCGGGACAGGGGACCCTACAATGAGCAGTTCTTC
TRBD2 . TRBJ2-7 TRBV20-1 CSASGTSGRDFHEQYF TGCAGTGCTAGTGGGACTAGCGGGAGGGATTTCCACGAGCAGTACTTC
. . TRBJ2-2 TRBV30 CAWSVQWGRNTGELFF TGTGCCTGGAGTGTACAATGGGGGCGAAACACCGGGGAGCTGTTTTTT
. . TRBJ2-2 TRBV5-6 CASSSGDTGELFF TGTGCCAGCAGCTCTGGAGACACCGGGGAGCTGTTTTTT
TRBD1 . TRBJ2-3 TRBV12-5 CASGLGTGNTDTQYF TGTGCTAGTGGTTTGGGGACAGGGAACACAGATACGCAGTATTTT
TRBD2 . TRBJ2-3 TRBV15 CATSRDILAGVNTQYF TGTGCCACCAGCAGAGATATATTAGCGGGAGTAAATACGCAGTATTTT
. . TRBJ1-6 TRBV5-4 CASSSRAGGGGSPLHF TGTGCCAGCAGCTCCCGAGCGGGGGGCGGGGGTTCACCCCTCCACTTT
TRBD2 . TRBJ2-2 TRBV9 CASSPSAGGPTGELFF TGTGCCAGCAGCCCCTCAGCGGGGGGGCCCACCGGGGAGCTGTTTTTT